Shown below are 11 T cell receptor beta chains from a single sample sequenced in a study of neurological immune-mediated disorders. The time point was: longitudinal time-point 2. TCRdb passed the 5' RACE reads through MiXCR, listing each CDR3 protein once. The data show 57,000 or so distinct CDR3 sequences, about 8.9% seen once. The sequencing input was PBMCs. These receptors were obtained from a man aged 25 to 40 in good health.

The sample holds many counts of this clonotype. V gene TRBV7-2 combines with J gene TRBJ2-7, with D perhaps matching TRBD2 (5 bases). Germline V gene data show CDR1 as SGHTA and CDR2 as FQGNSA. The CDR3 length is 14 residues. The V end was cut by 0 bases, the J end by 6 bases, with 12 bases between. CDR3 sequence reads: CASSLARVSVEQYF. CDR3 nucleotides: TGTGCCAGCAGCTTAGCGAGGGTCTCTGTCGAGCAGTACTTC. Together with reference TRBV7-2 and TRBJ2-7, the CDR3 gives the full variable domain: GAGVSQSPSNKVTEKGKDVELRCDPISGHTALYWYRQSLGQGLEFLIYFQGNSAPDKSGLPSDRFSAERTGGSVSTLTIQRTQQEDSAVYLCASSLARVSVEQYFGPGTRLTVT.

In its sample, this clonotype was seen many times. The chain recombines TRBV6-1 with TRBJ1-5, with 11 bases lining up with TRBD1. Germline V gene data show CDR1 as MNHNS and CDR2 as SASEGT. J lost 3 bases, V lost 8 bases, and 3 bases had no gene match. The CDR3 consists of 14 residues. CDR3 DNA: TGTGCCAGCCGGACAGGGGGCCCCAATCAGCCCCAGCATTTT. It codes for CASRTGGPNQPQHF.

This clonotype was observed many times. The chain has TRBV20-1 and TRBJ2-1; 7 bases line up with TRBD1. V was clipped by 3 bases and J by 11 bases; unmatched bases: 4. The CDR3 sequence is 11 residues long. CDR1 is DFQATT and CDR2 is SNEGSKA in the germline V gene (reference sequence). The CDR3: CSASRDSKQFF. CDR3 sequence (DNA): TGCAGTGCTAGTCGGGACAGCAAGCAGTTCTTC.

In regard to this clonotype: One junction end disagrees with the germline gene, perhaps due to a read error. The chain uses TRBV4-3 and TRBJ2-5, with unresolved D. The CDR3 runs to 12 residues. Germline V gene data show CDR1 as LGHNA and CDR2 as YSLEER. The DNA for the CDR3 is TGCGCCCGCAGCCAAGACGGGGAGACCCAGTACTTC. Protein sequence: CARSQDGETQYF.

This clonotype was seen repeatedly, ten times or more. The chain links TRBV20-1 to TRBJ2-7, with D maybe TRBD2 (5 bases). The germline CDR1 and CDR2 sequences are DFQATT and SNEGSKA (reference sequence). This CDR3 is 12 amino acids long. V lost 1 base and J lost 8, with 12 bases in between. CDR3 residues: CSARAWESQQYF. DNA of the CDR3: TGCAGTGCTAGAGCCTGGGAGTCACAGCAGTACTTC.

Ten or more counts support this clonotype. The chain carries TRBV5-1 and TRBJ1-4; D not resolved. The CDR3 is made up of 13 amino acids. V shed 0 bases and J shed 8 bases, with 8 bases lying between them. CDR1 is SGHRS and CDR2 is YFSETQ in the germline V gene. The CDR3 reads CASSLALEEKLFF. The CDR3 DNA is TGCGCCAGCAGCTTGGCTCTGGAAGAAAAACTGTTTTTT.

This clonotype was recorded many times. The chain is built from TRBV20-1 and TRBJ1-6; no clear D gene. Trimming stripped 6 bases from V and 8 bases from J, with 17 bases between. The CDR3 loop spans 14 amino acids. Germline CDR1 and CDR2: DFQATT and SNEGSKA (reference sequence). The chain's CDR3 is CSAVKTDTYSPLHF. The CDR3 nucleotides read TGCAGTGCCGTAAAGACGGATACTTATTCACCCCTCCACTTT.

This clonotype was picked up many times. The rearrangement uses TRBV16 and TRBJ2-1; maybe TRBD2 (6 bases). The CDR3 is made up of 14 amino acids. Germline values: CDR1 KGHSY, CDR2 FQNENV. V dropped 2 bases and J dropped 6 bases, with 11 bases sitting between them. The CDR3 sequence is CASSQGGVGNEQFF. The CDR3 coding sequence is TGTGCCAGCAGCCAAGGAGGGGTCGGCAATGAGCAGTTCTTC.

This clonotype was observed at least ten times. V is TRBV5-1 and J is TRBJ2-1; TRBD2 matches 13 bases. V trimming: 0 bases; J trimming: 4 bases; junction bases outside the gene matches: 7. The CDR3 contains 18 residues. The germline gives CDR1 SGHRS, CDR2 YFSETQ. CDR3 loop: CASSLETTGLAGYNEQFF. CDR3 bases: TGCGCCAGCAGCTTGGAGACAACGGGACTAGCGGGATACAATGAGCAGTTCTTC.

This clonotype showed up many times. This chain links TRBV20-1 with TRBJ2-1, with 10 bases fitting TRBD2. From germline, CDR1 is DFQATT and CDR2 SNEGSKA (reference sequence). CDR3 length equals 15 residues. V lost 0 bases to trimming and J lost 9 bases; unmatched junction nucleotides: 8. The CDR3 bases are TGCAGTGCTAGAGAAACCGGGACTAGCGTGGGTGAGCAGTTCTTC. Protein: CSARETGTSVGEQFF.

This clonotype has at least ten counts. The CDR3 nucleotides read TGCAGCGTTGAACCAACTAGCTCAGATACGCAGTATTTT. The encoded protein is CSVEPTSSDTQYF. The rearrangement links TRBV29-1 to TRBJ2-3; the D gene is possibly TRBD2 (6 bases). V was pared by 2 bases and J by 4 bases, with 10 bases between. The CDR3 spans 13 residues. From germline, CDR1 is SQVTM and CDR2 ANQGSEA.